This T cell receptor beta chain was sequenced for a study of blood T cells in healthy people across ages. Whole-study context: Template switching picked up about one barcoded beta molecule for each two T cells. Study-wide results and limits: TCR beta diversity tracked closely with naive T cell percentage. More naive CD4+ cells and higher diversity marked long-lived donors relative to aged donors.

With regard to this clonotype: Its antigen remains unidentified.

V lost 1 base to trimming and J lost 9 bases; unmatched junction nucleotides: 10. The CDR3 runs 16 residues. Germline lookup yields CDR1 LGHDT and CDR2 YNNKEL (reference sequence). Next came a second PCR, run for about 7 to 12 cycles, which used a sample-barcoded 5' primer along with a J-beta primer mix. TCRdb used MiXCR to reprocess the 5' RACE reads, holding one entry per CDR3 protein. The data hold about 650,000 distinct CDR3 sequences, with about 50% observed a single time. Sequencing was carried out using blood. The clonotype comes from a woman aged 80 or over in good health. This chain joins TRBV3-1 and TRBJ2-1, with TRBD1 matching over 9 bases. The CDR3 bases are TGTGCCAGCAGCCAAGGGCTCGGGACAGGGTATGGTGAGCAGTTCTTC. This translates into CASSQGLGTGYGEQFF.